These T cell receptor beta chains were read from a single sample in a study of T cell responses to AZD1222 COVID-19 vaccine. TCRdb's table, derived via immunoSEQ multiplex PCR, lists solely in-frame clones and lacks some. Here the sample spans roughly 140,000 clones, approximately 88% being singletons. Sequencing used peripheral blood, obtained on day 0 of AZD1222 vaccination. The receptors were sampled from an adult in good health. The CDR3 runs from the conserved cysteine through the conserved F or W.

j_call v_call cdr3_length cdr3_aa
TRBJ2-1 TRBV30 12 CAWRGGGNEQFF
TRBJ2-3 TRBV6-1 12 CASSDNTDTQYF
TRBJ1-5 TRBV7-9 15 CASSLVGAGNQPQHF
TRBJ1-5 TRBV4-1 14 CASSQGQGRQPQHF
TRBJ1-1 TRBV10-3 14 CAISESLGGSKAFF
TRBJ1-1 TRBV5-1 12 CASSLSQREAFF
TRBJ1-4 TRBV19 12 CASSPGLEKLFF
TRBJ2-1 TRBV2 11 CASRGDNEQFF
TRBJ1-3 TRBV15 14 CATSRPSQTDTIYF
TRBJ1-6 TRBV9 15 CASSGLSSYNSPLHF
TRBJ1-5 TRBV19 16 CASSIGGRRSNQPQHF
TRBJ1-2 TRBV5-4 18 CASSLGADRRKANYGYTF
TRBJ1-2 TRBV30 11 CASDGTAYYTF
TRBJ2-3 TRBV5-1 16 CASSLAGGGNTDTQYF
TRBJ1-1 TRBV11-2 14 CASSLDQSDTEAFF
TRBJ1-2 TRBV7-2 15 CASSDRTGAFDGYTF
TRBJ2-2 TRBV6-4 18 CASSDSSWGRGNTGELFF
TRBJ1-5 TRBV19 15 CASRTGSRGNQPQHF
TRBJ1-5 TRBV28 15 CASSWALGSYQPQHF
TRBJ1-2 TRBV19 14 CASSIWEENYGYTF
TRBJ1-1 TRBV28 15 CASRKRQGAGLKAFF
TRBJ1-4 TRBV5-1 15 CASSSEGGLREKLFF
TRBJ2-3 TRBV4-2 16 CASSVSGGVSTDTQYF
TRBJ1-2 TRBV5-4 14 CASSLAGRQYGYTF
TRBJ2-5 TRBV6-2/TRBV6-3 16 CASSYTGHLSGETQYF
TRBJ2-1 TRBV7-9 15 CASSSGRRTYNEQFF
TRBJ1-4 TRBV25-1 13 CASSGQGVEKLFF
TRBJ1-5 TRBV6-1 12 CASSTWDQPQHF
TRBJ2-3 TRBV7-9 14 CASSSYRGPDTQYF
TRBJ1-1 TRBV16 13 CASSQQQYTEAFF
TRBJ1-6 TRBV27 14 CASNGNSGNSPLHF
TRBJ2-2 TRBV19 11 CASRDTGELFF
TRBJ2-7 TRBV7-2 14 CASSLDPGSYEQYF
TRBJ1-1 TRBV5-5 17 CASSLENIGWVNTEAFF
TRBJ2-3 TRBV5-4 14 CASSSSRGTDTQYF
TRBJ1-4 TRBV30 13 CAWSVRSGFELFF
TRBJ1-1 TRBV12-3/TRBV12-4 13 CASSLDRGGEAFF
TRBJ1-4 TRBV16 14 CASSQGHLNEKLFF
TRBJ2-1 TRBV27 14 CASALLGLSNEQFF
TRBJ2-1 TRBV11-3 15 CASSLGARLGNEQFF
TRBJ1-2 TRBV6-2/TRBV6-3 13 CASSAGTLRRYTF
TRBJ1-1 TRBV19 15 CASSPRTVLNTEAFF
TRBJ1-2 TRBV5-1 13 CASSLSGQTLVTF
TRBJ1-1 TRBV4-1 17 CASSLFGARVRTTEAFF
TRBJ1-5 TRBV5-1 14 CASSPGPPNQPQHF
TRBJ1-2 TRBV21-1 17 CASRFSGSYPLGYGYTF
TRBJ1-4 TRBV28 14 CASSFPGANEKLFF
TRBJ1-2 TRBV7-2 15 CASSLAIRGGDGYTF
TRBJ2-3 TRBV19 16 CASSPQLAGGADTQYF